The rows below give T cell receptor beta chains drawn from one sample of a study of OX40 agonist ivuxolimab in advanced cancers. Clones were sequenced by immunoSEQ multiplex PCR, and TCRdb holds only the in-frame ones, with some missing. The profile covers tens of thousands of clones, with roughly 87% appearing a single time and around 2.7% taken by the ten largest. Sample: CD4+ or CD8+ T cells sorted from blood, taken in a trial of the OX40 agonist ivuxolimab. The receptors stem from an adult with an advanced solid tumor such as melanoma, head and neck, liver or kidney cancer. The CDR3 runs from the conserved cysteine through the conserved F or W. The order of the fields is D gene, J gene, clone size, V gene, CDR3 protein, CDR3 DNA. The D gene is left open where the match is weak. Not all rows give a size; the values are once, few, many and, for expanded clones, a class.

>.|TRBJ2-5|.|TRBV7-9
CASSFVGETQYF
TGTGCCAGCAGCTTCGTAGGCGAGACCCAGTACTTC
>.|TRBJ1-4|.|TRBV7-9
CASSLGQVNEKLFF
TGTGCCAGCAGCTTAGGACAGGTTAATGAAAAACTGTTTTTT
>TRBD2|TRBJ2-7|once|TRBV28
CASRTSGGPDYEQYF
TGTGCCAGCAGGACTAGCGGGGGGCCAGACTACGAGCAGTACTTC
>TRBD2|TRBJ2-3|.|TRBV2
CASRWTSVGTDTQYF
TGTGCCAGCAGATGGACTAGCGTAGGCACAGATACGCAGTATTTT
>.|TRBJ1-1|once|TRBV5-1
CASSLESGVNTEAFF
TGCGCCAGCAGCTTGGAGTCAGGCGTGAACACTGAAGCTTTCTTT
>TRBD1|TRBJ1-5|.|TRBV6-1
CASSERRGGQPQHF
TGTGCCAGCAGTGAACGCCGAGGGGGCCAGCCCCAGCATTTT
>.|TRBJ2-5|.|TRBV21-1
CASSKDAQTQYF
TGTGCCAGCAGCAAAGACGCCCAGACCCAGTACTTC
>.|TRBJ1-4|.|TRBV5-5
CASSLNRVDEKLFF
TGTGCCAGCAGCTTGAACAGGGTCGATGAAAAACTGTTTTTT
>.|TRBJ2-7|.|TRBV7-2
CASSRGPGSAYEQYF
TGTGCCAGCAGCCGTGGCCCCGGGAGTGCCTACGAGCAGTACTTC
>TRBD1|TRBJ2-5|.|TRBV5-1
CASSGAGGRETQYF
TGCGCCAGCAGCGGAGCAGGGGGTAGGGAGACCCAGTACTTC
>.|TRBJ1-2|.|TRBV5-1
CAIMGALYGYAF
TGCGCCATTATGGGAGCCCTCTACGGATATGCCTTC
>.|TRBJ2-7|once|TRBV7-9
CASSAGGYEQYF
TGTGCCAGCAGCGCCGGGGGCTACGAGCAGTACTTC
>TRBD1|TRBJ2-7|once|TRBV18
CASSLGTGSYEQYF
TGTGCCAGCTCACTCGGGACAGGGTCCTACGAGCAGTACTTC
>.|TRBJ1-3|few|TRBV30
CASVSSGNTIYF
TGTGCCTCGGTCAGCTCTGGAAACACCATATATTTT
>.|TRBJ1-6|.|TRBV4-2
CASSQVPGDGNSPLHF
TGTGCCAGCAGCCAAGTTCCGGGGGACGGGAATTCACCCCTCCACTTT
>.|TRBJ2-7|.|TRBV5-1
CASSPGRSYEQYF
TGCGCCAGCAGCCCCGGACGTTCCTACGAGCAGTACTTC
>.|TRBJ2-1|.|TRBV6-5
CASSGVQGSYHEQFF
TGTGCCAGCAGTGGGGTCCAGGGCTCTTACCATGAGCAGTTCTTC
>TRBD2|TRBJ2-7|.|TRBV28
CASRSGGEQGTYEQYF
TGTGCCAGCAGAAGCGGGGGGGAACAGGGGACCTACGAGCAGTACTTC
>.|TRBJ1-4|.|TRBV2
CASSGWGNEKLFF
TGTGCCAGCAGTGGATGGGGGAATGAAAAACTGTTTTTT
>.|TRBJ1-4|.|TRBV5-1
CASSLGRRVSGEKLFF
TGCGCCAGCAGCTTGGGGCGCAGGGTTTCCGGTGAAAAACTGTTTTTT
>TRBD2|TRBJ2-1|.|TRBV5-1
CASSPGLAGGQGEQFF
TGCGCCAGCAGCCCGGGACTAGCGGGAGGGCAGGGTGAGCAGTTCTTC
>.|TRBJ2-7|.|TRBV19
CASKKGTGPTYEQYF
TGTGCCAGTAAGAAAGGGACGGGCCCTACCTACGAGCAGTACTTC
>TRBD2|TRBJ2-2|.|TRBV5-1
CASSRAGLAPGELFF
TGCGCCAGCAGCCGAGCCGGACTAGCTCCCGGGGAGCTGTTTTTT
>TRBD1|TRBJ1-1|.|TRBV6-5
CASSYDRGEKAFF
TGTGCCAGCAGTTACGACAGGGGGGAGAAAGCTTTCTTT
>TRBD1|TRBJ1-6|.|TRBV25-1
CASSEQGVGSPLHF
TGTGCCAGCAGTGAACAGGGGGTTGGTTCACCCCTCCACTTT
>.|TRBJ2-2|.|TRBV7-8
CASRARLEGVAGELFF
TGTGCCAGCAGAGCAAGGCTGGAGGGGGTCGCCGGGGAGCTGTTTTTT
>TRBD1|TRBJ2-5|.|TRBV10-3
CAISDRGQGRETQYF
TGTGCCATCAGTGACCGGGGACAGGGTAGGGAGACCCAGTACTTC
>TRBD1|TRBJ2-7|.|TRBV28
CASSTAGTGVYEQYF
TGTGCCAGCAGTACCGCCGGGACAGGAGTCTACGAGCAGTACTTC
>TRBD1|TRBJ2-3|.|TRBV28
CASSFRTGNTDTQYF
TGTGCCAGCAGTTTCCGGACAGGGAACACAGATACGCAGTATTTT
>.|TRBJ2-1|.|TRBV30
CAWSHTGINEQFF
TGTGCCTGGAGTCATACAGGGATCAATGAGCAGTTCTTC
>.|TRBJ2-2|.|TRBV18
CASSYGANTGELFF
TGTGCCAGCTCATATGGAGCGAACACCGGGGAGCTGTTTTTT
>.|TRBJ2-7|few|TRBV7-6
CASSSGEGAYYEQYF
TGTGCCAGCAGCTCGGGAGAGGGAGCATACTACGAGCAGTACTTC
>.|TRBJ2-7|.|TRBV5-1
CASSLVASVTYEQYF
TGCGCCAGCAGCTTGGTGGCTAGCGTTACCTACGAGCAGTACTTC
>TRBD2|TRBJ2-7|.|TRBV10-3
CAISEGLASYEQYF
TGTGCCATCAGTGAGGGACTAGCGTCCTACGAGCAGTACTTC
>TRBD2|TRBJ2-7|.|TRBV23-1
CASSQAGLAGGLRYEQYF
TGCGCCAGCAGTCAAGCGGGACTAGCGGGAGGGTTGAGGTACGAGCAGTACTTC
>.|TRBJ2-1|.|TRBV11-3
CASSLGRNSYNEQFF
TGTGCCAGCAGCTTAGGGAGAAACTCCTACAATGAGCAGTTCTTC
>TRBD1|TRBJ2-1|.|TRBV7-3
CASSRQGRGTGVNEQFF
TGTGCCAGCAGCCGCCAAGGCAGGGGGACAGGGGTCAATGAGCAGTTCTTC
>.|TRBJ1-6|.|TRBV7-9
CASSLVARDSPLHF
TGTGCCAGCAGCTTAGTGGCCAGGGATTCACCCCTCCACTTT
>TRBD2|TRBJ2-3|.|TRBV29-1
CSVVGLAGAHITDTQYF
TGCAGCGTTGTAGGACTAGCGGGGGCCCATATCACAGATACGCAGTATTTT
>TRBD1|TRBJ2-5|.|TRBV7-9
CASSLGDRDKETQYF
TGTGCCAGCAGCTTAGGGGACAGGGACAAAGAGACCCAGTACTTC
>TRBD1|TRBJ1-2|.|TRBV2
CASSPSQGNYGYTF
TGTGCCAGCAGTCCATCACAGGGGAACTATGGCTACACCTTC
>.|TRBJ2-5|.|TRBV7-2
CASSFPQETQYF
TGTGCCAGCAGCTTTCCCCAAGAGACCCAGTACTTC